This TCR beta chain was documented in a study of blood T cell repertoires in COVID-19. Germline V gene lookup returns CDR1 SGHNT and CDR2 YYREEE (reference sequence). Trimming removed 2 bases at V and 8 bases at J, with 13 bases between. The CDR3 extends over 14 amino acids. Per the study methods: For nucleated cells, counts were estimated from reference gene primer amplification. Profiled with immunoSEQ multiplex PCR; TCRdb holds only in-frame clones, not every one. That table supplies the V and J calls and clone size; D and trimming were determined from the DNA. The table has nearly 45,000 clones, about 85% seen once.

The material sequenced was peripheral blood. The chain carries TRBV5-4 and TRBJ2-2; D might be TRBD1 (6 bases). The receptor's source is a woman of 80 years or more with acute or convalescent COVID-19. In DNA, the CDR3 is TGTGCCAGCAGCTTCGAGGGGGTGGCGGGGGAGCTGTTTTTT. Translating it yields CASSFEGVAGELFF.